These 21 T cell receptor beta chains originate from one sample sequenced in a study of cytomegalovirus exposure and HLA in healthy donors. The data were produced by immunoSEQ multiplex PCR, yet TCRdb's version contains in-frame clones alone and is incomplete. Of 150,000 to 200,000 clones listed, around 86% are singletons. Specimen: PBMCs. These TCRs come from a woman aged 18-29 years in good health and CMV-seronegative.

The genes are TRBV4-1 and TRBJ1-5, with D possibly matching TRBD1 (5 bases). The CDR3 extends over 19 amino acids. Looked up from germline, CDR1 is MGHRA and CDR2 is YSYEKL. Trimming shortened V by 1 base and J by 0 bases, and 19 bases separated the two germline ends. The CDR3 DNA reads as TGCGCCAGCAGCCAAGCGGTTTACAGGCTCGGGTATAGCAATCAGCCCCAGCATTTT. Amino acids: CASSQAVYRLGYSNQPQHF.

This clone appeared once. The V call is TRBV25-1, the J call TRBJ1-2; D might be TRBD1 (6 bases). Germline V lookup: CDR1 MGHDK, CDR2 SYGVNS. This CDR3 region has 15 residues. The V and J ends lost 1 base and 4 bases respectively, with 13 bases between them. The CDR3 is CASSESQGLGYGYTF. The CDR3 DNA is TGTGCCAGCAGTGAATCCCAGGGGCTTGGCTATGGCTACACCTTC.

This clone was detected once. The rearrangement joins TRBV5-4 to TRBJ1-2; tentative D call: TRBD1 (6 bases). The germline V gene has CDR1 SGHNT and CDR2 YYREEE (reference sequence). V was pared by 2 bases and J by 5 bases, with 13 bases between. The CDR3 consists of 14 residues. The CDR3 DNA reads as TGTGCCAGCAGCTTCGCAGGGGTTAGGTATGGCTACACCTTC. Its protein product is CASSFAGVRYGYTF.

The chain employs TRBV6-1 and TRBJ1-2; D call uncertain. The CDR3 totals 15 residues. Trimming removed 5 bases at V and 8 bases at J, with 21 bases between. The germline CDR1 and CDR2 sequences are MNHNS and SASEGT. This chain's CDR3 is CASSLTPGLDVGYTF. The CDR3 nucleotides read TGTGCCAGCAGTTTGACTCCCGGACTCGACGTGGGCTACACCTTC.

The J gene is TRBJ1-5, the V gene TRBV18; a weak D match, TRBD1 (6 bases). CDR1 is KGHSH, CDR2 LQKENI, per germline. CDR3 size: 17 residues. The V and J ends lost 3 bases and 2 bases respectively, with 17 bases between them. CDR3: CASSPGAGFGGNQPQHF. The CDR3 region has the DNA TGTGCCAGCTCACCGGGGGCTGGGTTTGGTGGCAATCAGCCCCAGCATTTT. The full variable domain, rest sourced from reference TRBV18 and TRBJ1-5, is NAGVMQNPRHLVRRRGQEARLRCSPMKGHSHVYWYRQLPEEGLKFMVYLQKENIIDESGMPKERFSAEFPKEGPSILRIQQVVRGDSAAYFCASSPGAGFGGNQPQHFGDGTRLSIL.

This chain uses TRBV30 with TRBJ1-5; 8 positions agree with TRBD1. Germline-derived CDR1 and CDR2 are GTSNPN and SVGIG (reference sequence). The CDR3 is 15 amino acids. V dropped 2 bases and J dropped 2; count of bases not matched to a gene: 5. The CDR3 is CAWSSQGVGNQPQHF. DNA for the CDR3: TGTGCCTGGAGTTCACAGGGGGTCGGCAATCAGCCCCAGCATTTT.

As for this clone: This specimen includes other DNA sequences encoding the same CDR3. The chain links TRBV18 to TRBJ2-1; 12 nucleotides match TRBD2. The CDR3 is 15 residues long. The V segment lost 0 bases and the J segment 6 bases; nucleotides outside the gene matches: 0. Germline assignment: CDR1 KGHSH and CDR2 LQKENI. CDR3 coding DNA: TGTGCCAGCTCACCACCGGGACTAGCGGGCAATGAGCAGTTCTTC. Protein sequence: CASSPPGLAGNEQFF.

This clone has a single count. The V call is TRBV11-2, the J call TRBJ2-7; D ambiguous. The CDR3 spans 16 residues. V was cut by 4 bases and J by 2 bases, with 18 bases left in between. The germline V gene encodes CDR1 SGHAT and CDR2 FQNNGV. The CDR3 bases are TGTGCCAGCAGCTCCGAGCCCCCGGGTGGTACCTACGAGCAGTACTTC. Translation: CASSSEPPGGTYEQYF.

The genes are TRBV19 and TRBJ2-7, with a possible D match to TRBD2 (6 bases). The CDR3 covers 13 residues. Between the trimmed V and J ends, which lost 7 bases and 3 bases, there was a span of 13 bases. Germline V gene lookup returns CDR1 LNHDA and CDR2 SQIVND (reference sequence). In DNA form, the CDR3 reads TGTGCCAGTACGGGTAGCGGATACTACGAGCAGTACTTC. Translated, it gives CASTGSGYYEQYF. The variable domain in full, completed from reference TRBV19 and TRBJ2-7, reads DGGITQSPKYLFRKEGQNVTLSCEQNLNHDAMYWYRQDPGQGLRLIYYSQIVNDFQKGDIAEGYSVSREKKESFPLTVTSAQKNPTAFYLCASTGSGYYEQYFGPGTRLTVT.

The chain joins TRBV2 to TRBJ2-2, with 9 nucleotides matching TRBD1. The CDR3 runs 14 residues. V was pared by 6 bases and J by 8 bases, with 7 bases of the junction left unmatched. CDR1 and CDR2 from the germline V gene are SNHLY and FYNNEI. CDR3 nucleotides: TGTGCCAGCAGAGCCGGGACAGGGCGGGGGGAGCTGTTTTTT. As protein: CASRAGTGRGELFF.

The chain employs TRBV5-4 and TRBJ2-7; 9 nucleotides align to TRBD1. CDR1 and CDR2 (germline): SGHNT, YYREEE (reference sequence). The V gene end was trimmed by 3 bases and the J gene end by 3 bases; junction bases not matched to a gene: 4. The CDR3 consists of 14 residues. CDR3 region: CASSSVGQGYEQYF. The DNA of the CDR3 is TGTGCCAGCAGCTCCGTGGGACAGGGCTACGAGCAGTACTTC.

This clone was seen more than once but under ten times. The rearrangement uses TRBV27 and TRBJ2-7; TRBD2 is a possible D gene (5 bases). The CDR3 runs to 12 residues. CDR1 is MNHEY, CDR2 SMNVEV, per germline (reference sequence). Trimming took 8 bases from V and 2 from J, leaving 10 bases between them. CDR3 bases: TGTGCCAGCCGAGACGGGACCTACGAGCAGTACTTC. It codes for CASRDGTYEQYF.

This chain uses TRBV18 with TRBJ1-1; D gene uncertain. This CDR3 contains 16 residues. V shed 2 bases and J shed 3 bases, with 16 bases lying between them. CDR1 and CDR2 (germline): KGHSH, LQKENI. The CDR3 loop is CASSPSGNARDTEAFF. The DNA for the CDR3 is TGTGCCAGCTCACCATCTGGGAATGCGAGGGACACTGAAGCTTTCTTT.

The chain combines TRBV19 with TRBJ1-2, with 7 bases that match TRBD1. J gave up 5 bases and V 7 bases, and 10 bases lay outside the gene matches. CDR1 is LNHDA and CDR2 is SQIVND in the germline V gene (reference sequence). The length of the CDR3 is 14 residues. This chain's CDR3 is CASKLRTGQYGYTF. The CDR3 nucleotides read TGTGCCAGTAAGCTCCGGACAGGACAGTATGGCTACACCTTC.

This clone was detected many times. CDR3 DNA: TGTGCCAGCAGCTTTGGGACAGGGATAAATGAAAAACTGTTTTTT. It yields the protein CASSFGTGINEKLFF. The chain links TRBV11-2 to TRBJ1-4, with 9 bases aligning to TRBD1. CDR1 is SGHAT, CDR2 FQNNGV, per germline. Trimming removed 3 bases from V and 5 bases from J; junction bases left unmatched: 4. The CDR3 consists of 15 residues.

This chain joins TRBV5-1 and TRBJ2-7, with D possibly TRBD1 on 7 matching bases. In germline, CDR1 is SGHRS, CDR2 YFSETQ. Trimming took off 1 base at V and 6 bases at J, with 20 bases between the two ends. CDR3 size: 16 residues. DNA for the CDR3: TGCGCCAGCAGCTTGTCCCCAGGGGGGCGGTTATCCGAGCAGTACTTC. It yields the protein CASSLSPGGRLSEQYF.

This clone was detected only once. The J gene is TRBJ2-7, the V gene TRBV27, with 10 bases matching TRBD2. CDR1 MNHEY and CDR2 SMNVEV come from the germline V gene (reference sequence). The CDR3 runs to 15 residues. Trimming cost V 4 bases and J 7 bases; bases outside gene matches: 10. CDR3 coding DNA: TGTGCCAGCAGTTCCCTAGCGGGAGCACGGGGGGAGCAGTACTTC. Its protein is CASSSLAGARGEQYF.

The CDR3, as DNA: TGTGCCAGCAGTTCTTCTACTAAGACTAGCGGGAATTCGTTCTTC. Translating gives CASSSSTKTSGNSFF. This chain uses TRBV27 with TRBJ2-1; TRBD2 aligns across 11 bases. The CDR3 is 15 residues long. V shed 4 bases and J 15 bases; nucleotides not matched to a gene: 14. Looked up from germline, CDR1 is MNHEY and CDR2 is SMNVEV (reference sequence).

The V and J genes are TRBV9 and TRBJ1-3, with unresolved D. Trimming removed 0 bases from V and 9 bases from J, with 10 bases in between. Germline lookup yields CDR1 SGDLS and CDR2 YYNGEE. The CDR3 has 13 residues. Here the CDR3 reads CASSVGVPSTIYF. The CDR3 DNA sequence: TGTGCCAGCAGCGTAGGTGTCCCTTCCACCATATATTTT.

The DNA of the CDR3 is TGTGCCACCCAGGTCGAGCGGGGGGCCGTGACCCAGTACTTC. Protein product: CATQVERGAVTQYF. The chain links TRBV6-1 to TRBJ2-5; 9 bases agree with TRBD2. This CDR3 is built from 14 residues. V lost 10 bases to trimming and J lost 7 bases; unmatched junction nucleotides: 13. CDR1 is MNHNS and CDR2 is SASEGT in the germline V gene.

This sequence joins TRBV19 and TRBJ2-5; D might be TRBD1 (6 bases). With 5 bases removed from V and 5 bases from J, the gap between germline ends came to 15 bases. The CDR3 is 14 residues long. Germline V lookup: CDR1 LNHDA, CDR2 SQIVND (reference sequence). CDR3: CASSVQGARETQYF. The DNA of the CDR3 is TGTGCCAGTAGTGTACAGGGTGCCAGGGAGACCCAGTACTTC.